This T cell receptor beta chain was documented in a study of blood T cell repertoires in COVID-19. Across the whole study: Researchers got acute and convalescent COVID-19 samples from the United States, Italy and Spain. Nucleic acid was either cDNA or gDNA, and it came from T cells, B-cell-depleted T cells, or PBMCs.

Germline V gene lookup returns CDR1 SGHTA and CDR2 FQGNSA. V lost 5 bases, J lost 2 bases, and 9 bases lay in between. The length of the CDR3 is 14 residues. Authors' analysis steps: Reference gene primer amplification gave nucleated cell count estimates. Here immunoSEQ multiplex PCR was the method, and the copy in TCRdb shows in-frame clones only, minus some. Clone size and the V and J calls come from that table; the DNA yielded D and trimming. This table holds some 240,000 clones, roughly 75% found once. The gene calls are TRBV7-2 and TRBJ1-4; the D is unclear. This clonotype was obtained from a woman between 65 and 79 years old with acute or convalescent COVID-19. Sequencing input: peripheral blood. CDR3 sequence reads: CASSLRRTNEKLFF. The CDR3 coding sequence is TGTGCCAGCAGCCTAAGGAGGACTAATGAAAAACTGTTTTTT. The complete variable domain, with remaining parts taken from reference TRBV7-2 and TRBJ1-4, reads GAGVSQSPSNKVTEKGKDVELRCDPISGHTALYWYRQSLGQGLEFLIYFQGNSAPDKSGLPSDRFSAERTGGSVSTLTIQRTQQEDSAVYLCASSLRRTNEKLFFGSGTQLSVL.